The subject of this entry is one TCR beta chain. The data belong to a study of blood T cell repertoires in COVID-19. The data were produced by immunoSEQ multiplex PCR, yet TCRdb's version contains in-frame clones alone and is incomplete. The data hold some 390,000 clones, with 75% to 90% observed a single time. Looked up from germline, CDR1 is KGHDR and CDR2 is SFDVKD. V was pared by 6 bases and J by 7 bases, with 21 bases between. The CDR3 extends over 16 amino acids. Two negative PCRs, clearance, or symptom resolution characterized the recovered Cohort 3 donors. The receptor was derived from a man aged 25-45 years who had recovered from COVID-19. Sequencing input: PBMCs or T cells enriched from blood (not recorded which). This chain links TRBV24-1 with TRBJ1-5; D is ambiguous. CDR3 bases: TGTGCCACCAGTTACCACCACCGGGAAGGAGAACAGCCCCAGCATTTT. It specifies CATSYHHREGEQPQHF.